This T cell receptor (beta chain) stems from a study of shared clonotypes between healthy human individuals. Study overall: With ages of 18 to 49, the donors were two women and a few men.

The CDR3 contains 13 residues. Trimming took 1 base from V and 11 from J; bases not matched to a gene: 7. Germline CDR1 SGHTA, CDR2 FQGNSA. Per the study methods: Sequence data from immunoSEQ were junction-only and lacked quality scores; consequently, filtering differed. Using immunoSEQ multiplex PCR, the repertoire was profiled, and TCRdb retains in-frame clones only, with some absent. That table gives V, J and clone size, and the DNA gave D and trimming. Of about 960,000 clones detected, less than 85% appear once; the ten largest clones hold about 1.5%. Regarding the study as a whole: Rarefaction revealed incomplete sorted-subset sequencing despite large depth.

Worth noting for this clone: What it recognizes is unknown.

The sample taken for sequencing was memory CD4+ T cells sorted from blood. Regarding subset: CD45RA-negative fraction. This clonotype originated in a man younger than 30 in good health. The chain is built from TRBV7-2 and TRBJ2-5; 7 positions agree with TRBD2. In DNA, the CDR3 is TGTGCCAGCAGCTTAGGGGCAGGGAGGGATCAGTACTTC. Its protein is CASSLGAGRDQYF.